One and the same sample provided the 2 T cell receptor beta chains below, sequenced in a study of blood T cell repertoires in COVID-19. The assay was immunoSEQ multiplex PCR, and TCRdb's table has in-frame clones only and misses some. The sample includes 200,000 to 300,000 clones, 80% to 90% seen only once; the top ten take approximately 2%. The sample comprised peripheral blood. The receptors derive from a man aged 35 to 55 who had recovered from COVID-19.

The V and J genes are TRBV5-1 and TRBJ2-7; a weak D match, TRBD2 (7 bases). CDR3 length: 15 amino acids. Trimming shortened V by 4 bases and J by 2 bases, and 16 bases separated the two germline ends. In germline, CDR1 is SGHRS, CDR2 YFSETQ. CDR3 in amino acids: CASSRGAKGPYEQYF. CDR3 DNA: TGCGCCAGCAGCCGGGGGGCCAAGGGGCCCTACGAGCAGTACTTC. The variable domain in full, with the rest retrieved from reference TRBV5-1 and TRBJ2-7, is KAGVTQTPRYLIKTRGQQVTLSCSPISGHRSVSWYQQTPGQGLQFLFEYFSETQRNKGNFPGRFSGRQFSNSRSEMNVSTLELGDSALYLCASSRGAKGPYEQYFGPGTRLTVT.

With respect to this clone: Likely a read error: the CDR3 ends without its conserved phenylalanine or tryptophan. The DNA is left out, because the CDR3 cannot be placed on it with certainty; the CDR3 is given as TCRdb lists it. The chain employs TRBV3-1 (or the pseudogene TRBV3-2) and TRBJ1-1; TRBD1, the D gene given by the table, was not confirmed from the DNA. The CDR3 contains 12 residues when both ends are counted. Germline V lookup: CDR1 LGHDT, CDR2 YNNKEL (reference sequence). Here the CDR3 reads CASSPTTGVYVL.